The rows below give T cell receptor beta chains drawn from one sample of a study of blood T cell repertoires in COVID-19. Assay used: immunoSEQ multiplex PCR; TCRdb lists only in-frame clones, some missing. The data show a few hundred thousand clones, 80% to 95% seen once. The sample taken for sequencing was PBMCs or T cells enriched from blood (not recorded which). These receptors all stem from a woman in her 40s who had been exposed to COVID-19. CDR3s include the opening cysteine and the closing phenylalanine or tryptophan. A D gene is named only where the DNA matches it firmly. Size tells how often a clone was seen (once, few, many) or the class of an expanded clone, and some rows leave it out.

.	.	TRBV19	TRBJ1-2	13	TGTGCCAGTAGTGCCGACAGTAACTATGGCTACACCTTC	CASSADSNYGYTF
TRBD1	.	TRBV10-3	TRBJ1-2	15	TGTGCCATCAGTCTACAGGGGGGGCTGAGCTATGGCTACACCTTC	CAISLQGGLSYGYTF
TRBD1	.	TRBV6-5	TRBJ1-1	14	TGTGCCACCGTCTACTGGACAGGGGACACTGAAGCTTTCTTT	CATVYWTGDTEAFF
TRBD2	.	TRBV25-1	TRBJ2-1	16	TGTGCCAGCAGTGAATATGTAGCTAGCGGTTACAATGAGCAGTTCTTC	CASSEYVASGYNEQFF
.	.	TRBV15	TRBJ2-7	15	TGTGCCACCAGCAGGGAGGGAGTGGGTCCCTACGAGCAGTACTTC	CATSREGVGPYEQYF
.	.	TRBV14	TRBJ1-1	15	TGTGCCAGCAGCCAAGTTTCCTACCCGGACACTGAAGCTTTCTTT	CASSQVSYPDTEAFF
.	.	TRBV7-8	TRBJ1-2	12	TGTGCCAGCAGCTCCTCATCCAGTGGCTACACCTTC	CASSSSSSGYTF
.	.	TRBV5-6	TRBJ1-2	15	TGTGCCAGCAGCTTGCGGGCAGGGGTGGGCTATGGCTACACCTTC	CASSLRAGVGYGYTF
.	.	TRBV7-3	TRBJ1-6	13	TGTGCCAGCAGCTTATCTATTAATTCACCCCTCCACTTT	CASSLSINSPLHF
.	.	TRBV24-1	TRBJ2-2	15	TGTGCCACCAGTGATCACCGGGATAACACCGGGGAGCTGTTTTTT	CATSDHRDNTGELFF
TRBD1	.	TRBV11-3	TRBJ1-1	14	TGTGCCAGCAGCACACAGGGGGTCCACACTGAAGCTTTCTTT	CASSTQGVHTEAFF
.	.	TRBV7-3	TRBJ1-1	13	TGTGCCAGCAGCGCTACCCGGGACAAAGAAGCTTTCTTT	CASSATRDKEAFF
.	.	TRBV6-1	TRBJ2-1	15	TGTGCCAGCAGTGAACAGGGGTCCTCCTACAATGAGCAGTTCTTC	CASSEQGSSYNEQFF
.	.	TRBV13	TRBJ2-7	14	TGTGCCAGCAGCTTACGACAGGATAACTACGAGCAGTACTTC	CASSLRQDNYEQYF
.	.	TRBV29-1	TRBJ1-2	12	TGCAGCGGAGGGGGGGACAACTATGGCTACACCTTC	CSGGGDNYGYTF
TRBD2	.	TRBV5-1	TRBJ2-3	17	TGCGCCAGCAGCTCAGGCGGACTAGCGGGGTACACAGATACGCAGTATTTT	CASSSGGLAGYTDTQYF
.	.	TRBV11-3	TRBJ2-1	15	TGTGCCAGCAGCTGGGGCGGGCGGGGTTGGGCTGAGCAGTTCTTC	CASSWGGRGWAEQFF
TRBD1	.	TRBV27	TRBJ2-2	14	TGTGCCAGCAGTACAGGGGCTAACACCGGGGAGCTGTTTTTT	CASSTGANTGELFF
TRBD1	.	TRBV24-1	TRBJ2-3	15	TGTGCCACCAGTGATTGGCAGGGGGGCACAGATACGCAGTATTTT	CATSDWQGGTDTQYF
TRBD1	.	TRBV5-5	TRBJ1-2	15	TGTGCCAGCAGCCCCTGGGACAGGGGGCGCGGTGGCTACACCTTC	CASSPWDRGRGGYTF
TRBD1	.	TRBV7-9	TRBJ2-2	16	TGTGCCAGCAGCTCTCGACAGGGGACGAACACCGGGGAGCTGTTTTTT	CASSSRQGTNTGELFF
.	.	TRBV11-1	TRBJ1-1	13	TGTGCCAGCAGCCTCCTGGGACATTCCGAAACTTTCTTT	CASSLLGHSETFF
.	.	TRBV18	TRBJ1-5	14	TGTGCCAGCTCACCAGAGGGTAGCAATCAGCCCCAGCATTTT	CASSPEGSNQPQHF
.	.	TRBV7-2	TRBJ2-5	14	TGTGCCAGCAGCGCAGAACAGGGTTGGGAGACCCAGTACTTC	CASSAEQGWETQYF
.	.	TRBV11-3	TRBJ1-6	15	TGTGCCAGCAGCCCCTCGACAACCTATAATTCACCCCTCCACTTT	CASSPSTTYNSPLHF
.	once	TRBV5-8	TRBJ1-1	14	TGTGCCAGCAGCAAAGGACAGATGAACACTGAAGCTTTCTTT	CASSKGQMNTEAFF
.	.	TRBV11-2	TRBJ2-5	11	TGTGCCAGCAGTATTCAAGAGACCCAGTACTTC	CASSIQETQYF
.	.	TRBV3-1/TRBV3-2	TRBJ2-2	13	TGTGCCAGCAGCGCGAGTTACACCGGGGAGCTGTTTTTT	CASSASYTGELFF
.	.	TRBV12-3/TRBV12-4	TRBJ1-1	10	TGTGCCAGCAGCCGGACTCAAGCTTTCTTT	CASSRTQAFF